This T cell receptor (beta chain) is from a study of graft-versus-host responses after intestinal transplantation. For the study at large: Induction using anti-thymocyte globulin, followed by tacrolimus and steroids for about 3 years, was given to all recipients. Study findings and constraints: GvH clones were identified in recipient marrow, with some first appearing in ileum or blood. Early declines in HvG clones that occurred post-transplant were associated with peak circulating GvH clone levels.

With respect to this clone: Antigen unknown.

V was shortened by 6 bases and J by 2 bases, with 10 bases between the two germline ends. Germline V gives CDR1 SGHRS, CDR2 YFSETQ. The CDR3 covers 13 residues. Produced via immunoSEQ multiplex PCR; TCRdb's table is partial and in-frame only. Here the sample spans roughly 120,000 clones, 90% being singletons. This clonotype originated in a human donor who received an intestinal transplant. This specimen consisted of unstimulated CD4+ T cells sorted from spleen or lymph node cells, obtained before intestinal transplant. The rearrangement joins TRBV5-1 to TRBJ2-3; TRBD2 is a possible D gene (6 bases). Here the CDR3 reads CASKRASTDTQYF. In nucleotides, the CDR3 is TGCGCCAGCAAGCGGGCTTCCACAGATACGCAGTATTTT.